The rows below give T cell receptor beta chains drawn from one sample of a study of blood T cell repertoires in COVID-19. Sequencing used immunoSEQ multiplex PCR; TCRdb keeps in-frame clones, though not all of them. Counted here are fewer than 200,000 clones, less than 85% occurring once; the ten biggest clones make up 4.4%. Sequences were obtained from PBMCs or T cells enriched from blood (not recorded which). The source of these receptors is a woman aged 50 to 60 who had recovered from COVID-19. CDR3s include the opening cysteine and the closing phenylalanine or tryptophan. D genes are given only for firm matches. Clone size appears in some rows only: once, few, many, or a class for an expanded clone.

V gene,D gene,J gene,clone size,CDR3 protein,CDR3 DNA
TRBV11-2,-,TRBJ1-3,-,CASSFRGIKDTIYF,TGTGCCAGCAGCTTCCGGGGGATTAAAGACACCATATATTTT
TRBV5-5,-,TRBJ1-1,few,CASSLYGSTEAFF,TGTGCCAGCAGCTTGTATGGGAGCACTGAAGCTTTCTTT
TRBV15,-,TRBJ2-6,-,CATSRAGSGANVLTF,TGTGCCACCAGCAGGGCAGGGTCCGGGGCCAACGTCCTGACTTTC
TRBV7-9,TRBD1,TRBJ2-1,-,CASSSGTGGDNEQFF,TGTGCCAGCAGCTCCGGGACAGGGGGGGACAATGAGCAGTTCTTC
TRBV5-8,-,TRBJ1-5,-,CASRRGGGQPQHF,TGTGCCAGCAGGCGGGGAGGGGGTCAGCCCCAGCATTTT
TRBV2,TRBD1,TRBJ1-1,-,CASSGGQGAYAFF,TGTGCCAGCAGTGGGGGACAGGGGGCATATGCTTTCTTT
TRBV11-1,-,TRBJ1-6,-,CASSRTGNNSPLHF,TGTGCCAGCAGTAGGACTGGGAATAATTCACCCCTCCACTTT
TRBV21-1,-,TRBJ1-5,-,CASSRRRVADQPQHF,TGTGCCAGCAGCAGGCGCAGGGTGGCCGATCAGCCCCAGCATTTT
TRBV7-2,-,TRBJ1-3,-,CASSLDRAGNTIYF,TGTGCCAGCAGCTTAGACAGGGCTGGAAACACCATATATTTT
TRBV29-1,-,TRBJ1-1,-,CSVDGSAEAFF,TGCAGCGTTGACGGGTCGGCTGAAGCTTTCTTT
TRBV11-1,-,TRBJ2-4,-,CASSSPPGNIQYF,TGTGCCAGCAGCTCACCGCCCGGAAACATTCAGTACTTC
TRBV6-2/TRBV6-3,TRBD1,TRBJ2-4,-,CASSYRGQGIFVAKNIQYF,TGTGCCAGCAGTTACAGGGGACAGGGGATCTTCGTAGCCAAAAACATTCAGTACTTC
TRBV5-1,TRBD1,TRBJ2-1,-,CASSPRTGAYNEQFF,TGCGCCAGCAGTCCGCGGACAGGGGCCTACAATGAGCAGTTCTTC
TRBV21-1,-,TRBJ1-5,-,CASSKALSGVDQPQHF,TGTGCCAGCAGCAAAGCGCTTTCGGGGGTCGACCAGCCCCAGCATTTT
TRBV12-3/TRBV12-4,TRBD2,TRBJ2-1,-,CASSRLAGAEQFF,TGTGCCAGCAGTAGACTAGCGGGAGCTGAGCAGTTCTTC
TRBV7-9,-,TRBJ2-5,-,CASRDGSGETQYF,TGTGCCAGCAGGGACGGTAGCGGAGAGACCCAGTACTTC
TRBV2,TRBD1,TRBJ1-3,-,CASTGQGNTIYF,TGTGCCAGTACGGGACAGGGGAACACCATATATTTT
TRBV19,-,TRBJ1-2,once,CASSPSQASEGYTF,TGTGCCAGTAGCCCGTCTCAGGCGTCTGAGGGCTACACCTTC
TRBV6-5,-,TRBJ1-3,-,CASIPPGSSGNTIYF,TGTGCCAGCATACCCCCCGGGAGCTCTGGAAACACCATATATTTT
TRBV7-6,TRBD1,TRBJ2-5,-,CASSAGQGRETQYF,TGTGCCAGCAGCGCGGGACAGGGTCGAGAGACCCAGTACTTC
TRBV3-1/TRBV3-2,-,TRBJ1-2,-,CASSPRGSDGYTF,TGTGCCAGCAGCCCCCGGGGGTCGGATGGCTACACCTTC
TRBV2,-,TRBJ2-5,-,CASSEKQMQETQYF,TGTGCCAGCAGTGAAAAACAGATGCAAGAGACCCAGTACTTC
TRBV4-1,TRBD2,TRBJ2-3,-,CASSRSSGGVTDTQYF,TGCGCCAGCAGCCGCTCTAGCGGGGGGGTTACAGATACGCAGTATTTT
TRBV19,-,TRBJ2-1,-,CASSLRGAHNEQFF,TGTGCCAGTAGTCTCCGGGGGGCCCACAATGAGCAGTTCTTC
TRBV6-5,-,TRBJ2-3,-,CAAAPGLSTDTQYF,TGTGCCGCGGCCCCGGGTTTGAGCACAGATACGCAGTATTTT
TRBV12-3/TRBV12-4,-,TRBJ1-1,-,CASSFQGVDEAFF,TGTGCCAGCAGTTTTCAAGGGGTCGATGAAGCTTTCTTT
TRBV29-1,-,TRBJ1-4,-,CSVPHGGGEKLFF,TGCAGCGTTCCCCATGGGGGGGGTGAAAAACTGTTTTTT
TRBV30,-,TRBJ1-2,-,CAGPSRVTGYTF,TGTGCCGGACCATCCAGGGTAACGGGCTACACCTTC
TRBV14,-,TRBJ1-3,-,CASSPRSSGNTIYF,TGTGCCAGCAGCCCCCGGTCTTCTGGAAACACCATATATTTT
TRBV6-2/TRBV6-3,TRBD1,TRBJ1-6,-,CASSYSGQGHSPLHF,TGTGCCAGCAGTTACTCGGGACAGGGTCACTCACCCCTCCACTTT
TRBV11-3,-,TRBJ2-5,-,CASSSGTQGTQYF,TGTGCCAGCAGCTCTGGGACTCAGGGGACCCAGTACTTC
TRBV9,-,TRBJ2-3,few,CASSALTDTQYF,TGTGCCAGCAGCGCCCTGACAGATACGCAGTATTTT
TRBV2,TRBD1,TRBJ1-1,once,CASSVQGVNTEAFF,TGTGCCAGCAGCGTACAGGGGGTGAACACTGAAGCTTTCTTT
TRBV28,-,TRBJ1-5,-,CASPRGGTQHF,TGTGCCAGCCCTAGGGGGGGGACCCAGCATTTT
TRBV6-5,TRBD2,TRBJ2-3,-,CASSTRPRGADTQYF,TGTGCCAGCAGTACCCGGCCGCGGGGGGCAGATACGCAGTATTTT
TRBV11-2,TRBD2,TRBJ2-1,-,CASSLDRSGVYNEQFF,TGTGCCAGCAGCTTAGATCGTAGCGGGGTTTACAATGAGCAGTTCTTC
TRBV7-9,-,TRBJ1-2,-,CASSLGGGNYGYTF,TGTGCCAGCAGCTTAGGTGGAGGAAACTATGGCTACACCTTC
TRBV6-5,TRBD1,TRBJ2-1,-,CASSHSGTGAEQFF,TGTGCCAGCAGCCATTCCGGGACAGGGGCCGAGCAGTTCTTC
TRBV5-4,TRBD2,TRBJ2-3,-,CASSPGGREGDTQYF,TGTGCCAGCAGCCCCGGGGGGCGGGAGGGAGATACGCAGTATTTT
TRBV9,-,TRBJ1-2,once,CASSPTDSLGYGYTF,TGTGCCAGCAGCCCCACCGACAGTCTCGGCTATGGCTACACCTTC